This T cell receptor beta chain stems from a study of OX40 agonist ivuxolimab in advanced cancers. Per germline, CDR1 MDHEN and CDR2 SYDVKM. The CDR3 has 13 amino acids. The germline V and J ends were trimmed by 7 bases and 7 bases, with 16 bases remaining between them. Sequencing used immunoSEQ multiplex PCR; TCRdb keeps in-frame clones, though not all of them. The profile shows 60,000 to 90,000 clones, 65% to 90% of them singletons. Details on this clone: Its specificity is not known.

Findings and limits, study-wide: There was clonal expansion of CD4+ and CD8+ blood T cells by week 6 at 0.1 to 3.0 mg/kg.

This TCR was recovered from an adult with an advanced solid tumor such as melanoma, head and neck, liver or kidney cancer. The V gene is TRBV28, the J gene TRBJ1-2; D is perhaps TRBD1 (6 bases). The source was CD4+ or CD8+ T cells sorted from blood, collected in a trial of the OX40 agonist ivuxolimab. CDR3 DNA sequence: TGTGCCAGCACACAGGGCCAAGTACGTGGCTACACCTTC. Protein: CASTQGQVRGYTF.